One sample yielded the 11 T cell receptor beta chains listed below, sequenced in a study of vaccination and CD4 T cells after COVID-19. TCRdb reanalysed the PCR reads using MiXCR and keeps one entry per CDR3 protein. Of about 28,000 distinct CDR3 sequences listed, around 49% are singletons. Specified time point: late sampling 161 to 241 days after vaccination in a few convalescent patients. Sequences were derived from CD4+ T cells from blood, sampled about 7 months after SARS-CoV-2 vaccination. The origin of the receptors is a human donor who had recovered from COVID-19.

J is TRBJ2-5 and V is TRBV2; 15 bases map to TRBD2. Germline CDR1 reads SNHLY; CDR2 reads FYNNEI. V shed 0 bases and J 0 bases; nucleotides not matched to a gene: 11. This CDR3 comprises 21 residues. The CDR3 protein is CASSEALLSGLAGGNQETQYF. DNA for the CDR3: TGTGCCAGCAGTGAAGCGCTTCTCTCCGGACTAGCGGGAGGGAACCAAGAGACCCAGTACTTC. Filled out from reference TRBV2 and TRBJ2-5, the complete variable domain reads EPEVTQTPSHQVTQMGQEVILRCVPISNHLYFYWYRQILGQKVEFLVSFYNNEISEKSEIFDDQFSVERPDGSNFTLKIRSTKLEDSAMYFCASSEALLSGLAGGNQETQYFGPGTRLLVL.

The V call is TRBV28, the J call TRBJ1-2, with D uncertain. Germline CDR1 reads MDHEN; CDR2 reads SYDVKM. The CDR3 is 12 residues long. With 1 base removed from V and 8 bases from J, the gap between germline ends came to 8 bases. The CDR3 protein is CASSLYNWGYTF. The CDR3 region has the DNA TGTGCCAGCAGTTTATACAACTGGGGCTACACCTTC.

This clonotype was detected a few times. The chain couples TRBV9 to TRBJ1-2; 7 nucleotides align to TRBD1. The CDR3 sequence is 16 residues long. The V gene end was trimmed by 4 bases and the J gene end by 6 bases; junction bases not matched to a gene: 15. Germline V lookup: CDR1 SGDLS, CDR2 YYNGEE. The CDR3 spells CASSPQGDTISHGYTF. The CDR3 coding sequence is TGTGCCAGCAGCCCTCAGGGGGACACCATTAGCCATGGCTACACCTTC.

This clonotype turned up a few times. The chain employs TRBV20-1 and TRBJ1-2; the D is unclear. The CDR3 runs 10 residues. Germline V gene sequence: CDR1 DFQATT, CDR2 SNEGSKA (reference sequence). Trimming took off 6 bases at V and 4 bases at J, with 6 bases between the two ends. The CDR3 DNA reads TGCAGTGCGACCGGCTATGGCTACACCTTC. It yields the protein CSATGYGYTF.

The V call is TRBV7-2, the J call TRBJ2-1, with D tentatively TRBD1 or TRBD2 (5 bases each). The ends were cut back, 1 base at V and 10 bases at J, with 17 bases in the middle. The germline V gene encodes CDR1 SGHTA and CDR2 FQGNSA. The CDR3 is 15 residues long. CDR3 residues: CASSLDWGRGAEQFF. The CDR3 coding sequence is TGTGCCAGCAGCTTAGACTGGGGGAGAGGGGCCGAGCAGTTCTTC.

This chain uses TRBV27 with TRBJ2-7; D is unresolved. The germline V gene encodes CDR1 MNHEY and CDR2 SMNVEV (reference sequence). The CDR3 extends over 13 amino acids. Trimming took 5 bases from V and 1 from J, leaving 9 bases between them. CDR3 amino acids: CASSPLQSYEQYF. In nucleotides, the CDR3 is TGTGCCAGCAGTCCTCTACAATCCTACGAGCAGTACTTC.

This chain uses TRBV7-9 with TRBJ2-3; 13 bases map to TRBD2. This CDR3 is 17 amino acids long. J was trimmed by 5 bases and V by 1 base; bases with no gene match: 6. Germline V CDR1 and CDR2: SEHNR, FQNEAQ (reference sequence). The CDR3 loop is CASSLGTSGSPGDTQYF. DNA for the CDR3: TGTGCCAGCAGCTTAGGGACTAGCGGGAGCCCAGGAGATACGCAGTATTTT.

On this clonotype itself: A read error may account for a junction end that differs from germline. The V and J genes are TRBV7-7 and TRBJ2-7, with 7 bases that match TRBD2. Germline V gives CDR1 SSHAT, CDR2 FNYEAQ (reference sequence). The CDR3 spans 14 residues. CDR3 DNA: TGTGCTAGCAGCCTGGACGGGAGGAGCTACGAGCAGTACTTC. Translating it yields CASSLDGRSYEQYF.

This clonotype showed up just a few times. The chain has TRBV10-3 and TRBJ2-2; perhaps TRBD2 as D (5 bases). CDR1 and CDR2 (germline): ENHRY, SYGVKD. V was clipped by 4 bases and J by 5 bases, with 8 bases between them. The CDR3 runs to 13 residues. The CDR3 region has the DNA TGTGCCATCAGTGCGGCGGGTACCGGGGAGCTGTTTTTT. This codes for CAISAAGTGELFF.

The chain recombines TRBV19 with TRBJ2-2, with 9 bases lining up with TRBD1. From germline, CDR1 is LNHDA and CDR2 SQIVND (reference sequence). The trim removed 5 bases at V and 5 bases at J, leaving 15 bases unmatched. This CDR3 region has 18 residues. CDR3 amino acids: CASSWPSSGTGTTGELFF. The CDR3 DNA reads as TGTGCCAGTAGTTGGCCCAGCTCCGGGACAGGGACGACCGGGGAGCTGTTTTTT.

The CDR3 DNA sequence: TGCAGTGCGAACTCTCGGGGGAGCTCTGGAAACACCATATATTTT. This encodes CSANSRGSSGNTIYF. The chain couples TRBV20-1 to TRBJ1-3; D may be TRBD1 (5 bases). V lost 6 bases and J 0 bases, leaving 15 bases between the germline ends. This CDR3 region has 15 residues. Germline V gene lookup returns CDR1 DFQATT and CDR2 SNEGSKA (reference sequence).